The sequence of this T cell receptor (beta chain) was determined in a study of shared clonotypes between healthy human individuals. The count of this clone is one. As yet, its antigen is unknown. Trimming left V 1 base short and J 4 bases short, with 17 bases between. From germline, CDR1 is MGHRA and CDR2 YSYEKL. The length of the CDR3 is 16 residues. Selected positively for CCR7 and CD45RO-negative, naive CD8 cells excluded terminally differentiated effector memory CD45RA+ cells. Only in-frame clones appear in the TCRdb table, and some are missing; sequencing was by immunoSEQ multiplex PCR. The table lists nearly 600,000 clones, just under 97% of them singletons. General observations from the study: Clonotypes shared by all four sorted-subset donors had higher generation probabilities than non-shared clonotypes.

The genes are TRBV4-1 and TRBJ2-7, with D perhaps being TRBD1 or TRBD2 (5 bases each). This TCR came from a woman aged 30 to 39 in good health. Specimen: naive CD8+ T cells sorted from blood. The CDR3 sequence: CASSQVRGGYGYEQYF. CDR3 nucleotides: TGCGCCAGCAGCCAAGTTCGGGGCGGGTATGGGTACGAGCAGTACTTC.